The present T cell receptor delta chain was sequenced within a study of gamma-delta T cells after stem cell transplantation. Details on this clone: Translating this DNA gives a protein that differs at residue 8 from the TCRdb one, which belongs to a much larger clone; a read error is likely, and the protein shown is this translation.

From germline, CDR1 is GEAIGNYY and CDR2 EKD. The CDR3 runs to 22 residues. Trimming removed 0 bases at V and 1 base at J, with 24 bases between. TCRdb reran clone calling via CATT on the RT-PCR reads. The sample shows about 1,600 delta-chain clones, around 5.8% of them seen only once. Sequencing used gamma-delta T cells. This TCR was sampled from a human donor. It is not recorded whose cells these are; they may come from a transplant donor. This chain connects TRDV2 to TRDJ3; D is possibly TRDD3 (5 bases). The CDR3 loop reads CACDTAWESDDPESWDTRQMFF. The CDR3 DNA is TGTGCCTGTGACACCGCCTGGGAGTCCGACGACCCGGAATCCTGGGACACCCGACAGATGTTTTTC.